Sequencing of this T cell receptor (beta chain) was carried out in a study of T cells expressing NK-cell markers. TCRdb re-called the 5' RACE reads and shows each CDR3 protein once, DNA omitted. Reported are about 390,000 distinct CDR3 sequences; the ten largest clones contain about 10%. CDR3 length: 11 residues. Per the germline V gene, CDR1 is SNHLY and CDR2 is FYNNEI. The chain employs TRBV2 and TRBJ2-5. The sample was blood T cells: a sorted CD56 or NKG2C T cell subset, CD4+ or CD8+ T cells, or bulk PBMC T cells (not recorded which). The receptor was derived from a woman aged 50 to 60 in good health. This CDR3 is CASSEVSAQYF.